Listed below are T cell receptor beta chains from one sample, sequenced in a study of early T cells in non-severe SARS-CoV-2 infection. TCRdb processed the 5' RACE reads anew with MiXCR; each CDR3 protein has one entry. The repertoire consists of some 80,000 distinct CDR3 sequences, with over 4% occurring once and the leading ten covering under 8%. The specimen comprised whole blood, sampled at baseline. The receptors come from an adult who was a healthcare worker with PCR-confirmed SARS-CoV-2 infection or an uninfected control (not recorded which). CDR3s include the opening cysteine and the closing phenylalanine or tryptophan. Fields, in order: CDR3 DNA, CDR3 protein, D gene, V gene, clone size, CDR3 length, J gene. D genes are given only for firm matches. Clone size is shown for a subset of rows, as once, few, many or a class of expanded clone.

CDR3 DNA: TGTGCCAGCAGTCCCATGACAAGAAATGAGCAGTTCTTC
CDR3 protein: CASSPMTRNEQFF
D gene: -
V gene: TRBV6-5
clone size: -
CDR3 length: 13
J gene: TRBJ2-1

CDR3 DNA: TGTGCCAGCAGTGGGCGGCTAGCTTTGTGGAATGAGCAGTTCTTC
CDR3 protein: CASSGRLALWNEQFF
D gene: -
V gene: TRBV6-6
clone size: many
CDR3 length: 15
J gene: TRBJ2-1

CDR3 DNA: TGCGCCAGCAGCTTTACCACCCCCAACAATGAGCAGTTCTTC
CDR3 protein: CASSFTTPNNEQFF
D gene: -
V gene: TRBV5-1
clone size: few
CDR3 length: 14
J gene: TRBJ2-1

CDR3 DNA: TGTGCCTGGGAGACAGGGGCTTACAATGAGCAGTTCTTC
CDR3 protein: CAWETGAYNEQFF
D gene: TRBD1
V gene: TRBV30
clone size: many
CDR3 length: 13
J gene: TRBJ2-1

CDR3 DNA: TGCGCCAGCAGCTTGGGGAACTCCTACGAGCAGTACTTC
CDR3 protein: CASSLGNSYEQYF
D gene: -
V gene: TRBV5-1
clone size: -
CDR3 length: 13
J gene: TRBJ2-7

CDR3 DNA: TGCAGTGCCCCTCGGGGACGGAACACTGAAGCTTTCTTT
CDR3 protein: CSAPRGRNTEAFF
D gene: -
V gene: TRBV20-1
clone size: few
CDR3 length: 13
J gene: TRBJ1-1

CDR3 DNA: TGTGCCAGCAGCTTAGAACAGGGGAGGCACACTGAAGCTTTCTTT
CDR3 protein: CASSLEQGRHTEAFF
D gene: TRBD1
V gene: TRBV7-2
clone size: many
CDR3 length: 15
J gene: TRBJ1-1

CDR3 DNA: TGTGCCAGCAGGGTCAGGGGGTCATACAATGAGCAGTTCTTC
CDR3 protein: CASRVRGSYNEQFF
D gene: TRBD1
V gene: TRBV12-3/TRBV12-4
clone size: many
CDR3 length: 14
J gene: TRBJ2-1

CDR3 DNA: TGTGCCAGCAGCTTAGGACTAGCGGGAGAAGAGACCCAGTACTTC
CDR3 protein: CASSLGLAGEETQYF
D gene: TRBD2
V gene: TRBV7-2
clone size: -
CDR3 length: 15
J gene: TRBJ2-5

CDR3 DNA: TGTGCCAGTAGTGGAGAGACCCAGTACTTC
CDR3 protein: CASSGETQYF
D gene: -
V gene: TRBV19
clone size: many
CDR3 length: 10
J gene: TRBJ2-5

CDR3 DNA: TGCAGCTTAGGACAGGGCCAACAAGCTTTCTTT
CDR3 protein: CSLGQGQQAFF
D gene: TRBD1
V gene: TRBV29-1
clone size: many
CDR3 length: 11
J gene: TRBJ1-1

CDR3 DNA: TGCAGTGCTCTACAAGACGAGGACACTGAAGCTTTCTTT
CDR3 protein: CSALQDEDTEAFF
D gene: -
V gene: TRBV20-1
clone size: -
CDR3 length: 13
J gene: TRBJ1-1

CDR3 DNA: TGTGCCAGCAGCCGACAGGGTTGGACGAAAACTGAAGCTTTCTTT
CDR3 protein: CASSRQGWTKTEAFF
D gene: TRBD1
V gene: TRBV7-9
clone size: many
CDR3 length: 15
J gene: TRBJ1-1

CDR3 DNA: TGCGCCAGCAGCCAGGGGTGGGGACGCAACACTGAAGCTTTCTTT
CDR3 protein: CASSQGWGRNTEAFF
D gene: -
V gene: TRBV5-1
clone size: many
CDR3 length: 15
J gene: TRBJ1-1

CDR3 DNA: TGTGCCAGCAGCGGACTAGCGAGCTACGAGCAGTACTTC
CDR3 protein: CASSGLASYEQYF
D gene: TRBD2
V gene: TRBV27
clone size: few
CDR3 length: 13
J gene: TRBJ2-7

CDR3 DNA: TGCGCCAGCAGCCAAGAAAGGTCAAGGGGCTACACCTTC
CDR3 protein: CASSQERSRGYTF
D gene: -
V gene: TRBV4-1
clone size: many
CDR3 length: 13
J gene: TRBJ1-2

CDR3 DNA: TGCAGTGCTACCGAACAGGGATCTGGAAACACCATATATTTT
CDR3 protein: CSATEQGSGNTIYF
D gene: -
V gene: TRBV20-1
clone size: many
CDR3 length: 14
J gene: TRBJ1-3

CDR3 DNA: TGTGCTAGTGGTTTATACGGGACAGCCGGCACAGATACGCAGTATTTT
CDR3 protein: CASGLYGTAGTDTQYF
D gene: TRBD1
V gene: TRBV12-5
clone size: many
CDR3 length: 16
J gene: TRBJ2-3

CDR3 DNA: TGTGCCAGCAGCTTAGGGGGACCAGGGGCTGGAGGCTCACCCCTCCACTTT
CDR3 protein: CASSLGGPGAGGSPLHF
D gene: -
V gene: TRBV7-2
clone size: few
CDR3 length: 17
J gene: TRBJ1-6

CDR3 DNA: TGCAGTGCGCCCCCTTTGGGGCTAGCCTTCTACAATGAGCAGTTCTTC
CDR3 protein: CSAPPLGLAFYNEQFF
D gene: -
V gene: TRBV20-1
clone size: -
CDR3 length: 16
J gene: TRBJ2-1

CDR3 DNA: TGTGCCAGCAGCCAAGATTCGGGGACAGGCACCTACGAGCAGTACTTC
CDR3 protein: CASSQDSGTGTYEQYF
D gene: TRBD1
V gene: TRBV4-2
clone size: -
CDR3 length: 16
J gene: TRBJ2-7

CDR3 DNA: TGTGCCAGCTCACTAGCTACAGGGATCACTGAAGCTTTCTTT
CDR3 protein: CASSLATGITEAFF
D gene: -
V gene: TRBV18
clone size: many
CDR3 length: 14
J gene: TRBJ1-1

CDR3 DNA: TGCAGTGCTAGAGATCGCCGTAGCAATCAGCCCCAGCATTTT
CDR3 protein: CSARDRRSNQPQHF
D gene: -
V gene: TRBV20-1
clone size: -
CDR3 length: 14
J gene: TRBJ1-5

CDR3 DNA: TGTGCCAGCAGATTAGCGGGACAGGGAGCTGGGGCCAACGTCCTGACTTTC
CDR3 protein: CASRLAGQGAGANVLTF
D gene: -
V gene: TRBV6-2/TRBV6-3
clone size: many
CDR3 length: 17
J gene: TRBJ2-6

CDR3 DNA: TGTGCCAGCAGTTTACCGTTAGGGGAGCTGTTTTTT
CDR3 protein: CASSLPLGELFF
D gene: -
V gene: TRBV28
clone size: many
CDR3 length: 12
J gene: TRBJ2-2

CDR3 DNA: TGCAGCGTTCAATCGACTAGCGGGATAGTTGAGCAGTTCTTC
CDR3 protein: CSVQSTSGIVEQFF
D gene: TRBD2
V gene: TRBV29-1
clone size: many
CDR3 length: 14
J gene: TRBJ2-1

CDR3 DNA: TGTGCCAGCAGCAGAGTGAACACTGAAGCTTTCTTT
CDR3 protein: CASSRVNTEAFF
D gene: -
V gene: TRBV6-5
clone size: few
CDR3 length: 12
J gene: TRBJ1-1

CDR3 DNA: TGTGCCAGCAGCTTATTAGGGAAACGGGACAATGAGCAGTTCTTC
CDR3 protein: CASSLLGKRDNEQFF
D gene: -
V gene: TRBV11-2
clone size: -
CDR3 length: 15
J gene: TRBJ2-1

CDR3 DNA: TGCAGCGTTGAGGTACCGGCGACCTACAATGAGCAGTTCTTC
CDR3 protein: CSVEVPATYNEQFF
D gene: -
V gene: TRBV29-1
clone size: -
CDR3 length: 14
J gene: TRBJ2-1

CDR3 DNA: TGTGCCAGTAGTATCCCCGGACTAGCGGGAGGGTTCACAGATACGCAGTATTTT
CDR3 protein: CASSIPGLAGGFTDTQYF
D gene: TRBD2
V gene: TRBV19
clone size: -
CDR3 length: 18
J gene: TRBJ2-3

CDR3 DNA: TGTGCCAGCAGTCAATTGACAGGGGAGGAGAGGTATGGCTACACCTTC
CDR3 protein: CASSQLTGEERYGYTF
D gene: TRBD1
V gene: TRBV28
clone size: many
CDR3 length: 16
J gene: TRBJ1-2

CDR3 DNA: TGTGCCAGCAGCTTGATTAGCGGCTCCTACGAGCAGTACTTC
CDR3 protein: CASSLISGSYEQYF
D gene: -
V gene: TRBV5-6
clone size: -
CDR3 length: 14
J gene: TRBJ2-7

CDR3 DNA: TGCGCCAGCAGCCCAGTAAGTGGCTACGAGCAGTACTTC
CDR3 protein: CASSPVSGYEQYF
D gene: -
V gene: TRBV4-1
clone size: many
CDR3 length: 13
J gene: TRBJ2-7

CDR3 DNA: TGCAGCGTTAGGGGTACCTTCGCCCACAATGAGCAGTTCTTC
CDR3 protein: CSVRGTFAHNEQFF
D gene: -
V gene: TRBV29-1
clone size: few
CDR3 length: 14
J gene: TRBJ2-1

CDR3 DNA: TGTGCCAGCAGTGTAACAGGGGGCCCGAACACTGAAGCTTTCTTT
CDR3 protein: CASSVTGGPNTEAFF
D gene: TRBD1
V gene: TRBV7-9
clone size: -
CDR3 length: 15
J gene: TRBJ1-1

CDR3 DNA: TGTGCCAGCAGGGGCGACAGCCAAGAGACCCAGTACTTC
CDR3 protein: CASRGDSQETQYF
D gene: -
V gene: TRBV7-9
clone size: few
CDR3 length: 13
J gene: TRBJ2-5

CDR3 DNA: TGTGCCAGCTCACCAGCACTAGCGGGAGAGGGGCAGTACTTC
CDR3 protein: CASSPALAGEGQYF
D gene: TRBD2
V gene: TRBV18
clone size: -
CDR3 length: 14
J gene: TRBJ2-7

CDR3 DNA: TGCGCCAGCAGCCAGCTCCCGGGGGCTGGAAACACCATATATTTT
CDR3 protein: CASSQLPGAGNTIYF
D gene: -
V gene: TRBV5-1
clone size: -
CDR3 length: 15
J gene: TRBJ1-3

CDR3 DNA: TGTGCCAGCAGTTTGATGATGATGAATTCACCCCTCCACTTT
CDR3 protein: CASSLMMMNSPLHF
D gene: -
V gene: TRBV5-6
clone size: many
CDR3 length: 14
J gene: TRBJ1-6

CDR3 DNA: TGTGCCAGCAGCTTAGCTGAACGACAGGGGATAAGCTCCTACAATGAGCAGTTCTTC
CDR3 protein: CASSLAERQGISSYNEQFF
D gene: TRBD1
V gene: TRBV7-9
clone size: few
CDR3 length: 19
J gene: TRBJ2-1

CDR3 DNA: TGCAGTGTTTACGCAACGACCTACGAGCAGTACTTC
CDR3 protein: CSVYATTYEQYF
D gene: -
V gene: TRBV20-1
clone size: -
CDR3 length: 12
J gene: TRBJ2-7

CDR3 DNA: TGTGCCAGCAGTTTGGCCGGGACAGGGAGACAAGAGACCCAGTACTTC
CDR3 protein: CASSLAGTGRQETQYF
D gene: TRBD1
V gene: TRBV28
clone size: -
CDR3 length: 16
J gene: TRBJ2-5

CDR3 DNA: TGCAGCGTTACCCAGTTCGGACAGGACACTGAAGCTTTCTTT
CDR3 protein: CSVTQFGQDTEAFF
D gene: TRBD1
V gene: TRBV29-1
clone size: many
CDR3 length: 14
J gene: TRBJ1-1

CDR3 DNA: TGTGCCACCAGGGAGGGACAGCCAGCCTACGAGCAGTACTTC
CDR3 protein: CATREGQPAYEQYF
D gene: -
V gene: TRBV24-1
clone size: many
CDR3 length: 14
J gene: TRBJ2-7

CDR3 DNA: TGTGCCAGCAGCTTAAAAGGGACAGGGAACTATGGCTACACCTTC
CDR3 protein: CASSLKGTGNYGYTF
D gene: TRBD1
V gene: TRBV6-5
clone size: few
CDR3 length: 15
J gene: TRBJ1-2

CDR3 DNA: TGTGCCAGCAGCTTCCGGACAGGGCGGACTGAAGCTTTCTTT
CDR3 protein: CASSFRTGRTEAFF
D gene: TRBD1
V gene: TRBV7-9
clone size: -
CDR3 length: 14
J gene: TRBJ1-1

CDR3 DNA: TGTGCCAGCAGCGCCTACAGGGGATCAAATGAAAAACTGTTTTTT
CDR3 protein: CASSAYRGSNEKLFF
D gene: TRBD1
V gene: TRBV7-9
clone size: many
CDR3 length: 15
J gene: TRBJ1-4

CDR3 DNA: TGCAGTGCAGACGACCGCCTCTCCTACAATGAGCAGTTCTTC
CDR3 protein: CSADDRLSYNEQFF
D gene: -
V gene: TRBV20-1
clone size: -
CDR3 length: 14
J gene: TRBJ2-1

CDR3 DNA: TGTGCCACCAGCGCTATAACAGGGGATTGGGACGGCTACACCTTC
CDR3 protein: CATSAITGDWDGYTF
D gene: TRBD1
V gene: TRBV15
clone size: many
CDR3 length: 15
J gene: TRBJ1-2

CDR3 DNA: TGCGCCAGCAGCCCGGACACTAGCACAGATACGCAGTATTTT
CDR3 protein: CASSPDTSTDTQYF
D gene: -
V gene: TRBV5-1
clone size: -
CDR3 length: 14
J gene: TRBJ2-3

CDR3 DNA: TGTGCCAGCACCCAAGGACTAGCGGACTACAATGAGCAGTTCTTC
CDR3 protein: CASTQGLADYNEQFF
D gene: TRBD2
V gene: TRBV2
clone size: many
CDR3 length: 15
J gene: TRBJ2-1